This TCR beta chain stems from a study of blood T cells in healthy people across ages (dated by TCRdb to between 2014 and 2017). Context from the whole study: In model experiments, template switching captured roughly one uniquely barcoded TCR beta cDNA molecule for every two T cells. The study measured age-related changes in TCR beta repertoire diversity using deep sequencing normalized with unique cDNA molecular identifiers. For two donors (one aged 18 to 29 and one aged 80 or older), the study analyzed two additional independent replicas of 1 million unique cDNA reads from the same blood draw. The donors were split into four age groups: young (average around 15 years), middle-aged (roughly 40), aged (62) and long-lived (roughly 77). Results and caveats for the whole study, not just this receptor: There was a strong correlation between observed TCR beta diversity and the percentage of naive T cells measured by flow cytometry. Because profiling used bulk unsorted PBMCs, naive and antigen-experienced compartments could not be compared conclusively. As age increased, observed TCR beta diversity per million T cells dropped in a roughly linear way, and a significant reduction was already evident by age 40. Because the CMV infection status of the donors was unknown, age-related changes in expanded clonotypes may potentially have been confounded. Estimates of total diversity based on one million sequenced T cells were regarded as lower bounds and as underestimates. Compared with the aged group, the long-lived group had more naive CD4+ T cells, fewer expanded clones and increased TCR diversity, suggesting age selection.

This clonotype turned up a few times. Its antigen is not yet known. Per-nucleotide qualities are absent, and no much larger clonotype sits a single base away. Systemically healthy Caucasian individuals from Russia, 35 to 50 in total and aged roughly 6 to 95 years, were included as donors. Around 10 milliliters of peripheral blood were collected from each donor into EDTA-treated Vacutainer tubes. PBMCs were isolated by Ficoll-Paque density-gradient centrifugation, with at least 6 million obtained per sample. Total RNA was extracted from PBMCs with Trizol reagent, with at least 6 micrograms obtained per sample. For every donor, an aliquot of PBMCs went through flow cytometry to measure the percentages of naive CD45RAhigh/CD27high T cells. The CDR3, from cysteine to phenylalanine, totals 15 residues. Only the CDR3 DNA is retained, 45 bases long and in frame from the first base. Via the germline V gene (reference sequence), CDR1 is MNHEY and CDR2 SMNVEV.

Libraries were prepared through 5' RACE. Data came from an Illumina HiSeq 2500. A second 7 to 11 cycle PCR used a sample-barcoded 5' primer and a J-beta primer mix. A unique molecular identifier was introduced onto each TCR beta cDNA molecule by a template-switch 5' adaptor carrying 12 random nucleotides. Each sample yielded at least 3 million CDR3-containing paired-end reads. First-strand cDNA synthesis was performed from all RNA using the Mint cDNA synthesis kit, with priming by a TRBC-specific oligonucleotide. Following uracil-DNA glycosylase treatment, all cDNA underwent a first 18-cycle PCR with the universal primers M1SS and BC2_uni_R. As for how the authors treated the data: For normalization, 1 million high-quality reads were randomly selected from each sample, with every read carrying a distinct molecular identifier. Instead of being binned into consensus sequences, reads with shared molecular identifiers were discarded. CDR3 identification, clonotype clustering and error correction used MiTCR with a Q25 quality threshold and the strictest error-elimination algorithm. Lower-bound total TCR beta diversity was estimated with a nonparametric unseen species model using Euler transformation. TCRdb reran the public reads through fastp at Q25 and MiXCR, keeping productive beta chains. CDR3 protein sequences are deduplicated, and each keeps its most common genes and DNA. The V and J calls were determined by TCRdb, not by the authors. The sample includes around 820,000 distinct CDR3 sequences, with 25% observed a single time. The top ten constitute approximately 4% of the sample.

The same sample was also studied in work on T cells of mothers and their children. The second study's paper adds: Nine systemically healthy Caucasian individuals, comprising three mothers and their six children, were included as donors. cDNA synthesis used all of the extracted RNA, with around 1.5 ug of RNA in each 15 ul reaction. In the second PCR, sample barcodes and 2-4 random nucleotides were introduced via the M1S primer. Over 9.5 million TCR beta CDR3 reads were obtained for each mother, and around 2.7 million reads were obtained for each child. In both related and unrelated pairs, thymic selection shapes the output of TCR recombination in a similar way, with inherited differences having only a minor effect. Related mother-child pairs always showed normalized repertoire overlap that was slightly higher than in unrelated mother-child pairs, though the difference was never significant. No persistent microchimeric T cell clones were detected, at a sensitivity of roughly 93 clones per million clonotypes. Deep NGS was used in the study to compare the TCR beta repertoires of mothers and children and to look for features that separate related mother-child pairs from unrelated individuals. On average, the children were 11 +/- 4 years old, while the mothers were approximately 40 +/- 4 years old. Libraries were sequenced on Illumina HiSeq 2000 with 100+100 nt paired-end reads after adapter ligation with NEBNext reagents. Mother and child libraries were prepared a month apart and sequenced in separate runs to prevent cross-contamination. For each donor, somewhere between roughly 450,000 and 2,000,000 distinct TCR beta clonotypes were identified. Naive TCR beta clonotypes were estimated from low-frequency clonotypes matched to each donor's FACS-determined naive share, without sorting.

The sequence was obtained from a boy younger than 18 in good health. The sequenced sample was blood. Recombination joined TRBV27 with TRBJ2-5; 8 central nucleotides agree with TRBD2. The DNA end lines up better with TRBJ2-1; the J call may be wrong. The bases are TGTGCCAGCAGTTCAACCGGGACTAGTATTGGGGAGCAGTTCTTC. This encodes CASSSTGTSIGEQFF.